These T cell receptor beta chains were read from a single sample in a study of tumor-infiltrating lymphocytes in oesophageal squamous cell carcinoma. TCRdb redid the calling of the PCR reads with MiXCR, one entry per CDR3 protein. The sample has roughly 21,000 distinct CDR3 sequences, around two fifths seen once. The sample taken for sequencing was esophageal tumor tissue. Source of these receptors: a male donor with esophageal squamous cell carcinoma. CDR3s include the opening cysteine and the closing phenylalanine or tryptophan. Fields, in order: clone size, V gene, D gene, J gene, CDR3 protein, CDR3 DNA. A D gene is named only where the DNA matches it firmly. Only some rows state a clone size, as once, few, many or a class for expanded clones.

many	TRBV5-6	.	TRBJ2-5	CASSFYETQYF	TGTGCCAGCAGCTTCTATGAGACCCAGTACTTC
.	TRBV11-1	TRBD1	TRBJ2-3	CASSLGQVDTQYF	TGTGCCAGCAGCCTCGGACAGGTAGATACGCAGTATTTT
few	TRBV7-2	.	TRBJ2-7	CASSSTVSSYEQYF	TGTGCCAGCAGCTCGACGGTCAGCTCCTACGAGCAGTACTTC
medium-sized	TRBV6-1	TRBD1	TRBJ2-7	CASMRGHWTGEIYEQYF	TGTGCCAGCATGAGGGGACATTGGACAGGGGAAATCTACGAGCAGTACTTC
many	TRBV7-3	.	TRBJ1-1	CASSPEAMNTEAFF	TGTGCCAGCAGCCCGGAAGCAATGAACACTGAAGCTTTCTTT
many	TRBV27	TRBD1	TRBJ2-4	CASRDRVWPKNIQYF	TGTGCCAGCAGGGACAGGGTTTGGCCCAAAAACATTCAGTACTTC
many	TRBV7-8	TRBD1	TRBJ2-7	CASSLAGTGSSYEQYF	TGTGCCAGCAGCTTAGCCGGGACAGGGAGCTCCTACGAGCAGTACTTC
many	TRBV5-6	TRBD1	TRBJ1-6	CASSLDRVGSPLHF	TGTGCCAGCAGCCTGGACAGGGTCGGGTCACCCCTCCACTTT
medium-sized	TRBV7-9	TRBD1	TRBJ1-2	CASSVQGADYGYTF	TGTGCCAGCAGCGTTCAGGGGGCGGACTATGGCTACACCTTC
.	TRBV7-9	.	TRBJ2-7	CASSPESDEQYF	TGTGCCAGCAGCCCGGAGAGTGACGAGCAGTACTTC
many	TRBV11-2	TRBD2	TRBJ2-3	CASSPYRFGGVSTDTQYF	TGTGCCAGCAGCCCATACCGATTCGGGGGGGTTAGCACAGATACGCAGTATTTT
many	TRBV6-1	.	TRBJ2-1	CASTIYNEQFF	TGTGCCAGCACGATATATAATGAGCAGTTCTTC
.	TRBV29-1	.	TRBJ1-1	CSVWQGNTEAFF	TGCAGCGTCTGGCAGGGGAACACTGAAGCTTTCTTT
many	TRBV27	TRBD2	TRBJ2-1	CASTPGQGILAGGPRSYNEQFF	TGTGCCAGCACCCCGGGACAGGGGATACTAGCGGGAGGGCCGCGATCCTACAATGAGCAGTTCTTC
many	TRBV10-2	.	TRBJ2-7	CASIPSRQGGYEQYF	TGCGCCAGCATTCCGTCTAGGCAGGGGGGTTACGAGCAGTACTTC
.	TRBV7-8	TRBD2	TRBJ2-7	CASSPGTSGYEQYF	TGTGCCAGCAGCCCAGGGACTAGCGGGTACGAGCAGTACTTC
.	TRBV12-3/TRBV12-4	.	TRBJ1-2	CASSLVGSGYTF	TGTGCCAGCAGTTTGGTGGGGTCCGGCTACACCTTC
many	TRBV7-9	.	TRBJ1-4	CASSSPGVALTTNEKLFF	TGTGCCAGCAGCTCCCCGGGGGTCGCTCTGACAACTAATGAAAAACTGTTTTTT
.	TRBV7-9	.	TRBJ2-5	CASSVSQETQYF	TGTGCCAGCAGCGTAAGCCAAGAGACCCAGTACTTC
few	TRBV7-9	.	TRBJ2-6	CASSTGGRDNPRDPVLRF	.
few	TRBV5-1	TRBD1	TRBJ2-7	CASSPDEGTGVYEQYF	TGCGCCAGCAGCCCCGATGAGGGGACAGGGGTATACGAGCAGTACTTC
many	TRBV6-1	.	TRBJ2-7	CASTDKGGRGFILLEQYF	TGTGCCAGTACGGATAAAGGGGGGAGGGGGTTCATTCTCCTGGAGCAGTACTTC
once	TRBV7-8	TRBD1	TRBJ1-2	CASRPPGQGIGYTF	TGTGCCAGCAGACCACCGGGACAGGGGATTGGCTACACCTTC
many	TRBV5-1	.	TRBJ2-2	CASSSGHSANSGELFF	TGCGCCAGCAGCTCCGGACACAGTGCGAACTCCGGGGAGCTGTTTTTT
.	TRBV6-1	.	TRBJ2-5	CASSGQGRETQYF	TGTGCCAGCAGTGGTCAGGGGAGAGAGACCCAGTACTTC
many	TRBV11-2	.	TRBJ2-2	CASSLAGELFF	TGTGCCAGCAGCTTAGCCGGGGAGCTGTTTTTT
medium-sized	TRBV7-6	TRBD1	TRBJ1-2	CASSLEIGDRGGYGYTF	TGTGCCAGCAGCTTAGAAATCGGTGACAGGGGTGGTTATGGCTACACCTTC
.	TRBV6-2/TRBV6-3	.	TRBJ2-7	CASSISGDEQYF	TGTGCCAGCAGCATCTCAGGAGACGAGCAGTACTTC
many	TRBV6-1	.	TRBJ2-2	CASSDSGGHTGELFF	TGTGCCAGCAGTGATTCCGGGGGACACACCGGGGAGCTGTTTTTT
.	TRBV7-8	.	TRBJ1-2	CASSLGGGGYTF	TGTGCCAGCAGCTTAGGGGGCGGGGGCTACACCTTC
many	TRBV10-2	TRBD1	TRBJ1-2	CASKKQGARGYGYTF	TGCGCCAGCAAAAAACAGGGGGCGCGGGGCTATGGCTACACCTTC